These 10 T cell receptor beta chains share one sample of origin, sequenced in a study of T cell responses to AZD1222 COVID-19 vaccine (dated by TCRdb to the early 2020s). Libraries were built with the immunoSEQ multiplex PCR assay. TCRdb carries this immuneACCESS record with in-frame sequences only. Its versions omit some clonotypes, under half of them owing to an unresolved V gene in the studies checked, with the rest unexplained. For this sample the table gives 150,000 to 170,000 clones, of which around 90% were detected only once. The biggest ten clones account for approximately 19% of the sample. The time point tag for this specimen amounts to: baseline before first vaccination. The specimen was peripheral blood, collected on day 0 of AZD1222 vaccination. These receptors originate from an adult in good health.

The chain employs TRBV27 and TRBJ2-7; TRBD1 or TRBD2 may be the D gene (6 bases each). V lost 3 bases and J lost 4, with 16 bases in between. Germline assignment: CDR1 MNHEY and CDR2 SMNVEV (reference sequence). This CDR3 spans 15 amino acids. This chain's CDR3 is CASSFGFGGLYEQYF. The CDR3 DNA follows: TGTGCCAGCAGTTTCGGCTTTGGGGGGCTATACGAGCAGTACTTC.

The V gene is TRBV14, the J gene TRBJ1-6; D is ambiguous. The CDR3 has 18 residues. The germline gives CDR1 SGHDN, CDR2 FVKESK. V lost 0 bases and J lost 10, with 22 bases in between. The DNA of the CDR3 is TGTGCCAGCAGCCAAGATGTTGCAGGCCTCCTTCCGAACTCACCCCTCCACTTT. Translation: CASSQDVAGLLPNSPLHF.

This clone was seen once. DNA of the CDR3: TGTGCCAGCAGCCTCGGGTCACACTATGGCTACACCTTC. Residues: CASSLGSHYGYTF. The V gene is TRBV14, the J gene TRBJ1-2; unclear D gene. Germline V gives CDR1 SGHDN, CDR2 FVKESK. The length of the CDR3 is 13 residues. The V gene lost 4 bases and the J gene lost 3 bases, with 9 bases spanning the gap.

The rearrangement links TRBV5-1 to TRBJ2-7; possibly TRBD1 for D (5 bases). Trimming stripped 2 bases from V and 3 bases from J, with 12 bases between. CDR1 is SGHRS and CDR2 is YFSETQ in the germline V gene. The length of the CDR3 is 14 residues. The CDR3 region is CASSLGRGDYEQYF. CDR3 in DNA: TGCGCCAGCAGCTTAGGAAGGGGCGACTACGAGCAGTACTTC.

The chain couples TRBV5-5 to TRBJ2-7; weak D call: TRBD2 (6 bases). Between the trimmed V and J ends, which lost 6 bases and 3 bases, there was a span of 22 bases. The V gene's germline CDR1 is SGHKS and CDR2 YYEKEE (reference sequence). The CDR3 is 16 residues long. For the CDR3, the DNA is TGTGCCAGCATGGGCGGTGGGACGGGACTTCTCTACGAGCAGTACTTC. Encoded protein: CASMGGGTGLLYEQYF. The full variable domain, rest sourced from reference TRBV5-5 and TRBJ2-7, is DAGVTQSPTHLIKTRGQQVTLRCSPISGHKSVSWYQQVLGQGPQFIFQYYEKEERGRGNFPDRFSARQFPNYSSELNVNALLLGDSALYLCASMGGGTGLLYEQYFGPGTRLTVT.

This chain connects TRBV5-5 to TRBJ1-3; TRBD1 aligns across 8 bases. The CDR3 is 15 amino acids. V lost 4 bases to trimming and J lost 3 bases; unmatched junction nucleotides: 6. Germline lookup yields CDR1 SGHKS and CDR2 YYEKEE (reference sequence). This CDR3 reads CASSTGQGDGNTIYF. The CDR3 DNA follows: TGTGCCAGCAGCACCGGACAGGGTGATGGAAACACCATATATTTT.

The chain couples TRBV19 to TRBJ2-1; TRBD2 aligns across 7 bases. The CDR3 sequence is 14 residues long. Germline V gene data show CDR1 as LNHDA and CDR2 as SQIVND (reference sequence). The trim removed 3 bases at V and 16 bases at J, leaving 15 bases unmatched. CDR3 protein: CASSIAGAPPQVFF. Written as DNA, the CDR3 is TGTGCCAGTAGTATTGCGGGAGCCCCACCACAGGTTTTCTTC.

This clone was picked up one time. CDR3 coding DNA: TGCAGCGTCCAAACAATAGGGGCCCCGGGCACTGAAGCTTTCTTT. This gives the protein CSVQTIGAPGTEAFF. The chain couples TRBV29-1 to TRBJ1-1, with D tentatively TRBD1 (5 bases). V shed 6 bases and J shed 4 bases, with 21 bases lying between them. The CDR3 runs to 15 residues. Germline V gene data show CDR1 as SQVTM and CDR2 as ANQGSEA.

The count of this clone is one. The chain recombines TRBV11-3 with TRBJ2-7; the D gene could be TRBD1 or TRBD2 (5 bases each). CDR3 length: 14 residues. From germline, CDR1 is SGHNT and CDR2 YENEEA. Trimming took 4 bases from V and 2 from J, leaving 12 bases between them. The DNA for the CDR3 is TGTGCCAGCAGCTCCGGGACGGGCCCCTACGAGCAGTACTTC. Translated: CASSSGTGPYEQYF.

This sequence joins TRBV5-1 and TRBJ2-3; 12 positions agree with TRBD2. The CDR3 consists of 15 residues. V shed 4 bases, J shed 3 bases, and the junction held 3 bases outside the gene matches. Germline CDR1 is SGHRS and CDR2 is YFSETQ. CDR3 loop: CASSPGLAGTDTQYF. The DNA for the CDR3 is TGCGCCAGCAGCCCTGGACTAGCGGGAACAGATACGCAGTATTTT.